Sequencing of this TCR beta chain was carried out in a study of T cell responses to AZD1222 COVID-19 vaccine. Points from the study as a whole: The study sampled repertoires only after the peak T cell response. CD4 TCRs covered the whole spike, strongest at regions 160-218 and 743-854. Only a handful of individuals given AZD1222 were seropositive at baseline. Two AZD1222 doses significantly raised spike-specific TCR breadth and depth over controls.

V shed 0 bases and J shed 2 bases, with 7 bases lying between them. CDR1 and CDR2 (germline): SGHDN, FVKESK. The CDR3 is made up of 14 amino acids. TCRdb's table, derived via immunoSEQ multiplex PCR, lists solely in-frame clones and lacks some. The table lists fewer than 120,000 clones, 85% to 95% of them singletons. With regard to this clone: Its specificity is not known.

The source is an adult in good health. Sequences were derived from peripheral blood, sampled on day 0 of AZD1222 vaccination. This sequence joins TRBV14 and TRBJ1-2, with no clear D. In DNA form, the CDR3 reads TGTGCCAGCAGCCAAGATCACTCAAACTATGGCTACACCTTC. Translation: CASSQDHSNYGYTF. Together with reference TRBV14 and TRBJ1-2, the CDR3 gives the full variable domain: EAGVTQFPSHSVIEKGQTVTLRCDPISGHDNLYWYRRVMGKEIKFLLHFVKESKQDESGMPNNRFLAERTGGTYSTLKVQPAELEDSGVYFCASSQDHSNYGYTFGSGTRLTVV.